This TCR beta chain originates from a study of blood T cell repertoires in COVID-19. Study background: Acute and convalescent COVID-19 specimens originated in the United States, Italy and Spain.

The protocol was immunoSEQ multiplex PCR, while the TCRdb copy is restricted to in-frame clones and leaves out a portion. The top ten hold approximately 7.6% of the sample, which has nearly 200,000 clones, roughly 84% seen once. Losses at the gene ends were 5 bases for V and 2 bases for J; bases not matched to a gene: 11. CDR3 length: 18 amino acids. CDR1 is LNHDA, CDR2 SQIVND, per germline (reference sequence). Participants' reported clinical history set cohort assignment. What the recovered Cohort 3 donors had was two negative PCRs, clearance, or symptom resolution. This clone was seen just once. The sequenced sample consisted of PBMCs or T cells enriched from blood (not recorded which). This clonotype was sampled from a middle-aged man who had recovered from COVID-19. The chain uses TRBV19 and TRBJ2-3; 12 nucleotides agree with TRBD2. The CDR3 coding sequence is TGTGCCAGTAGTGTGGGGGACCGGACTAGCGGGGCCACAGATACGCAGTATTTT. Protein: CASSVGDRTSGATDTQYF.